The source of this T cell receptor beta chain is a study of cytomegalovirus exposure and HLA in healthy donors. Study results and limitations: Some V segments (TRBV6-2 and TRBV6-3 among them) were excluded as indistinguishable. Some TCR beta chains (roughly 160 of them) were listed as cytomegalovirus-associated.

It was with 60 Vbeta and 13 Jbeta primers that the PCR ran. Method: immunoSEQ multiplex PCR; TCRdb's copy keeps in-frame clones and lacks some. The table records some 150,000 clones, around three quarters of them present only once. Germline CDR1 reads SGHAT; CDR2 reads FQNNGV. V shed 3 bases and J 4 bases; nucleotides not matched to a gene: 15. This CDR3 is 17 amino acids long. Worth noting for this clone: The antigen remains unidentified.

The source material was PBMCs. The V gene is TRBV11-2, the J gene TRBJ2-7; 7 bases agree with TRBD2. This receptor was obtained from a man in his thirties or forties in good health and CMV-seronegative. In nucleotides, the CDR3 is TGTGCCAGCAGCTTTAGAGGACTAGGAACAGGATTGTACGAGCAGTACTTC. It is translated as CASSFRGLGTGLYEQYF.